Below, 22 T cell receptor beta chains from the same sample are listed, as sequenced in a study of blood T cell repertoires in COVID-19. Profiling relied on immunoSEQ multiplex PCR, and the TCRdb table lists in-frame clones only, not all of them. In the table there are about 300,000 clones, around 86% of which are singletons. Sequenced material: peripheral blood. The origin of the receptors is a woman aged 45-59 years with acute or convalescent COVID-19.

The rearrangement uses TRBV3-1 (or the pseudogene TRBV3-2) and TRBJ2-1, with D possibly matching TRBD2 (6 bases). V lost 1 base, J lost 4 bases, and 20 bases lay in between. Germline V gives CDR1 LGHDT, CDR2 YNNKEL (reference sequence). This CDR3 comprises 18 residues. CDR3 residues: CASSQVWYPGGDYNEQFF. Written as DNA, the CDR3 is TGTGCCAGCAGCCAAGTTTGGTACCCCGGGGGAGATTACAATGAGCAGTTCTTC.

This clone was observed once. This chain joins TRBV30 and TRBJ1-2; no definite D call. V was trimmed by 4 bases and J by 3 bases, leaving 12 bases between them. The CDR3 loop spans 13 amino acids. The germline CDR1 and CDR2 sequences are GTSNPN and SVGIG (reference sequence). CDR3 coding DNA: TGTGCCTGGAAGGTATCGGGGTACTATGGCTACACCTTC. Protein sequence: CAWKVSGYYGYTF. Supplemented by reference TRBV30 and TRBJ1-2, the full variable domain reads SQTIHQWPATLVQPVGSPLSLECTVEGTSNPNLYWYRQAAGRGLQLLFYSVGIGQISSEVPQNLSASRPQDRQFILSSKKLLLSDSGFYLCAWKVSGYYGYTFGSGTRLTVV.

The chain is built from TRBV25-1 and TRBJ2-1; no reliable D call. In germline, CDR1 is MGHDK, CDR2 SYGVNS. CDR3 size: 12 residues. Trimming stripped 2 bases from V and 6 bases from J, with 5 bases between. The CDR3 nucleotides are TGTGCCAGCAGTGAACCACTCAATGAGCAGTTCTTC. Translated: CASSEPLNEQFF.

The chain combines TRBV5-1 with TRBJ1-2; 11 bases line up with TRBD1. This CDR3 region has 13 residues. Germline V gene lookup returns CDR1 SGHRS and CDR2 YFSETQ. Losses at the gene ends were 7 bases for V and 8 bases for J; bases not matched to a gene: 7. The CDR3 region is CASSIGQGAGYTF. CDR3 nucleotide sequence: TGCGCCAGCTCTATTGGACAGGGGGCGGGCTACACCTTC.

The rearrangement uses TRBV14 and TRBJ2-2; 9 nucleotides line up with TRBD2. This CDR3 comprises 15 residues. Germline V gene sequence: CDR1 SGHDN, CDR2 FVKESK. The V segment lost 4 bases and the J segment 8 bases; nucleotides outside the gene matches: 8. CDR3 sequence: CASSLTAGGSGELFF. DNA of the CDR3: TGTGCCAGCAGCCTAACAGCGGGAGGTTCGGGGGAGCTGTTTTTT.

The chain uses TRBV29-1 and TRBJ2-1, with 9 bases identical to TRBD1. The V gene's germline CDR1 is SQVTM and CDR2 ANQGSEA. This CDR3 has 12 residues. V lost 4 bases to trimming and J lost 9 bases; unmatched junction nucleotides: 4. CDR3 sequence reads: CSVVGQGTEQFF. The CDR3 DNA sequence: TGCAGCGTTGTTGGACAGGGGACTGAGCAGTTCTTC.

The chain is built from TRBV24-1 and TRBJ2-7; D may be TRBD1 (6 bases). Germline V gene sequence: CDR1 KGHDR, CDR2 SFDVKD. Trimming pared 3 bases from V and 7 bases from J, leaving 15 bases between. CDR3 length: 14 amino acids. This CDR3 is CATSDPRTAKEQYF. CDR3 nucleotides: TGTGCCACCAGTGATCCGAGGACAGCTAAGGAGCAGTACTTC.

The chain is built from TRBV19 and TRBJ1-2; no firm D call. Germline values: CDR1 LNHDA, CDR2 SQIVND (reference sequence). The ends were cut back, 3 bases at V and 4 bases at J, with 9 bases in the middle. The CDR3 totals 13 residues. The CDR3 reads CASSMRESYGYTF. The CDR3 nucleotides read TGTGCCAGTAGTATGCGCGAGAGCTATGGCTACACCTTC.

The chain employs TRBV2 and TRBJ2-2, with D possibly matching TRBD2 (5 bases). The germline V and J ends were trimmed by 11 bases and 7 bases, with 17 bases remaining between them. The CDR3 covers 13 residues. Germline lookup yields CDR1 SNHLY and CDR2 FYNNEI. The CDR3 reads CAPHPGVGGELFF. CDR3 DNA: TGTGCCCCTCACCCCGGGGTAGGCGGGGAGCTGTTTTTT.

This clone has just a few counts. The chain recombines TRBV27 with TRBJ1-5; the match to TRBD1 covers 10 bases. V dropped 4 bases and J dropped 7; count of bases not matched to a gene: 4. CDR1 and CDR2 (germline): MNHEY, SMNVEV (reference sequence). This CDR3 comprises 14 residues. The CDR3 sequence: CASSYRDRGQPQHF. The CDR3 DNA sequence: TGTGCCAGCAGTTACCGGGACAGGGGACAGCCCCAGCATTTT.

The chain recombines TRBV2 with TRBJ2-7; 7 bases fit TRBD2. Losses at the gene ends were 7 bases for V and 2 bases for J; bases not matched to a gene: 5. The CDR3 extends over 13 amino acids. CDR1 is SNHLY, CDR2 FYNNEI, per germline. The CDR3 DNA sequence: TGTGCCAGCAAGTGGGCGGGGGCCTACGAGCAGTACTTC. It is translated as CASKWAGAYEQYF. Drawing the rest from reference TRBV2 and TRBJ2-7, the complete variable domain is EPEVTQTPSHQVTQMGQEVILRCVPISNHLYFYWYRQILGQKVEFLVSFYNNEISEKSEIFDDQFSVERPDGSNFTLKIRSTKLEDSAMYFCASKWAGAYEQYFGPGTRLTVT.

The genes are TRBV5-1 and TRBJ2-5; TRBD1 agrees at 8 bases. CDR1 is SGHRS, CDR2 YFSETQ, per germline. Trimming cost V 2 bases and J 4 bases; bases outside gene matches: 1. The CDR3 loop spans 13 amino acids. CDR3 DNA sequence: TGCGCCAGCAGCTTCCAGGGGGCAGAGACCCAGTACTTC. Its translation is CASSFQGAETQYF.

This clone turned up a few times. CDR3 loop: CASSSGQGRDGYTF. The CDR3, as DNA: TGCGCCAGCAGCTCCGGACAGGGCCGGGATGGCTACACCTTC. This chain connects TRBV5-1 to TRBJ1-2; TRBD1 aligns across 8 bases. CDR3 length: 14 residues. J gave up 6 bases and V 3 bases, and 7 bases lay outside the gene matches. CDR1 is SGHRS, CDR2 YFSETQ, per germline. The entire variable domain, with the rest obtained from reference TRBV5-1 and TRBJ1-2, is as follows: KAGVTQTPRYLIKTRGQQVTLSCSPISGHRSVSWYQQTPGQGLQFLFEYFSETQRNKGNFPGRFSGRQFSNSRSEMNVSTLELGDSALYLCASSSGQGRDGYTFGSGTRLTVV.

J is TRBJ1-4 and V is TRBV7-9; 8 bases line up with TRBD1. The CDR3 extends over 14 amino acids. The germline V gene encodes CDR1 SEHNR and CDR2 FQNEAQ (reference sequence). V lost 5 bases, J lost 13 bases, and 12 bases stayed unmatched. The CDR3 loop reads CASSPNIDRGVLFF. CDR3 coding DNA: TGTGCCAGCAGCCCCAACATTGACAGGGGCGTACTGTTTTTT.

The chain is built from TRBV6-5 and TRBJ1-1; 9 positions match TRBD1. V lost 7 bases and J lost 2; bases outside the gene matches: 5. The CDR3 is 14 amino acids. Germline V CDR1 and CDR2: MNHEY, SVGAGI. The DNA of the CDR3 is TGTGCCAGCAAACCGGGACAGGGAAACACTGAAGCTTTCTTT. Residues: CASKPGQGNTEAFF.

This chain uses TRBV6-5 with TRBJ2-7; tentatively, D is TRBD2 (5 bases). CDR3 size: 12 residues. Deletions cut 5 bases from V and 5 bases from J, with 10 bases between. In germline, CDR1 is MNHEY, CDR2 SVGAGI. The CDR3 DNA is TGTGCCAGCAGTAACGAGGGTGACGAGCAGTACTTC. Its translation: CASSNEGDEQYF.

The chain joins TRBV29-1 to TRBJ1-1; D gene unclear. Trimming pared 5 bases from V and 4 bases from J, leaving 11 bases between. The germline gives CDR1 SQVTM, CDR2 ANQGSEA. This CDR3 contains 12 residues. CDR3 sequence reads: CSVTVSGTEAFF. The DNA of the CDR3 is TGCAGCGTTACCGTCTCGGGCACTGAAGCTTTCTTT.

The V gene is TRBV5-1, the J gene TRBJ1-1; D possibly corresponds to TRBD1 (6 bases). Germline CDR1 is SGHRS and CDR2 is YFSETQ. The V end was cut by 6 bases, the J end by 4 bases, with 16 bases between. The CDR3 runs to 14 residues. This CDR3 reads CASNLGGAGTEAFF. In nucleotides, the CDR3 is TGCGCCAGCAATTTAGGGGGAGCTGGCACTGAAGCTTTCTTT.

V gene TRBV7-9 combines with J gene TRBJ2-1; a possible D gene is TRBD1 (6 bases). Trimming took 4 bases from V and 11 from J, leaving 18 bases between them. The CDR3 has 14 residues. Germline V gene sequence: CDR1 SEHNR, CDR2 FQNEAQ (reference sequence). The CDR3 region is CASSSIGDKIQQFF. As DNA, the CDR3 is TGTGCCAGCAGCTCCATAGGGGACAAAATACAGCAGTTCTTC.

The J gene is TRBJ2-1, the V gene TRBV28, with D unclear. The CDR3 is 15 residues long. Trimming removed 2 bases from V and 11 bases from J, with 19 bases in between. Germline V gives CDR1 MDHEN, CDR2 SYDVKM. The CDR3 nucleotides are TGTGCCAGCAGTTTACTGTTGATGAGGCCTTTGCAGCAGTTCTTC. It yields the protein CASSLLLMRPLQQFF.

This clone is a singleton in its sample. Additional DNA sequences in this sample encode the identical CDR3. CDR3 in DNA: TGTGCCAGCAGCCCGCCGGGTTACGAGCAGTACTTC. Its protein product is CASSPPGYEQYF. V usage is TRBV7-9 and J usage is TRBJ2-7; no reliable D call. Trimming took 5 bases from V and 4 from J, leaving 9 bases between them. Per germline, CDR1 SEHNR and CDR2 FQNEAQ (reference sequence). This CDR3 spans 12 amino acids.

DNA of the CDR3: TGCGCCAGCAGTCAAAGGACAGGGGCGATGAACACTGAAGCTTTCTTT. It encodes CASSQRTGAMNTEAFF. This chain uses TRBV23-1 with TRBJ1-1; 9 bases match TRBD1. TRBV23-1 is given ORF status, its function remaining uncertain. With V trimmed by 2 bases and J by 0 bases, 4 bases remained unmatched. CDR3 length: 16 residues.